Listed below are T cell receptor beta chains from one sample, sequenced in a study of blood T cells in healthy people across ages. TCRdb recomputed calls from the 5' RACE reads with MiXCR, one row per CDR3 protein. The sample records 850,000 to 1,100,000 distinct CDR3 sequences, 35% to 45% being singletons. Sequencing was carried out using blood. The receptors here all came from a man younger than 30 in good health. The CDR3 runs from the conserved cysteine through the conserved F or W. The D gene is left open where the match is weak. Rows give clone size only sometimes, using once, few, many, or a class for an expanded clone.

clone_size	d_call	v_call	j_call	cdr3_nt	cdr3_aa
few	TRBD1	TRBV4-1	TRBJ1-1	TGCGCCAGCAGCCTCCGGGTGCAGGGGGCCATGAACACTGAAGCTTTCTTT	CASSLRVQGAMNTEAFF
NA	NA	TRBV3-1	TRBJ1-1	TGTGCCAGCAGCCCTCTCGAGGGGGGTCCGGACACTGAAGCTTTCTTT	CASSPLEGGPDTEAFF
NA	NA	TRBV6-5	TRBJ1-2	TGTGCCAGCAGTTGGGGAGGCGGGGGCGAGAACTATGGCTACACCTTC	CASSWGGGGENYGYTF
NA	NA	TRBV14	TRBJ1-2	TGTGCCAGCAGCCAAGAGAGTGCGACAGGCTATGGCTACACCTTC	CASSQESATGYGYTF
NA	NA	TRBV6-2/TRBV6-3	TRBJ1-4	TGTGCCAGTTCCCGGGACATTGAAGAAAAACTGTTTTTT	CASSRDIEEKLFF
few	TRBD2	TRBV4-2	TRBJ2-3	TGTGCCAGCAGCCAACTCGGACTAGCGGGGGGTCCTCCTAGCACAGATACGCAGTATTTT	CASSQLGLAGGPPSTDTQYF
many	NA	TRBV20-1	TRBJ2-5	TGCAGTGCTAAAGCGGGTAGCCAAGAGACCCAGTACTTC	CSAKAGSQETQYF
few	NA	TRBV5-1	TRBJ2-5	TGCGCCAGCAGCTTAGAAGGGTACGACCAAGAGACCCAGTACTTC	CASSLEGYDQETQYF
NA	NA	TRBV4-2	TRBJ2-7	TGTGCCAGCAGCCAAGAGTCGGGGAAGGGCAGGTTCTACGAGCAGTACTTC	CASSQESGKGRFYEQYF
NA	TRBD1	TRBV9	TRBJ1-2	TGTGCCAGCAGCGCCTGGACAGGGGTTAACTATGGCTACACCTTC	CASSAWTGVNYGYTF
NA	TRBD1	TRBV12-3/TRBV12-4	TRBJ2-2	TGTGCCAGCAGTTTGGAGACAGGGGGAGGAACCGGGGAGCTGTTTTTT	CASSLETGGGTGELFF
few	NA	TRBV20-1	TRBJ2-3	TGCAGTGCTAGAGATAGGTATTTT	CSARDRYF
few	NA	TRBV7-9	TRBJ2-5	TGTGCCACCAACGAATTGGGGGAACAAGAGACCCAGTACTTC	CATNELGEQETQYF
few	NA	TRBV7-2	TRBJ1-2	TGTGCCAGCAGCTTATATAACGCGAACTATGGCTACACCTTC	CASSLYNANYGYTF
NA	NA	TRBV20-1	TRBJ2-1	TGCAGTGCTAGAAATCCACAGGGATACAATGAGCAGTTCTTC	CSARNPQGYNEQFF
NA	TRBD1	TRBV2	TRBJ1-1	TGTGCCAGCAGTAAGGACAGGGCCAGTGAAGCTTTCTTT	CASSKDRASEAFF
NA	TRBD1	TRBV5-1	TRBJ1-1	TGCGCCAGCAGCCGAGGGGACAGGGGATATTACACTGAAGCTTTCTTT	CASSRGDRGYYTEAFF
NA	NA	TRBV2	TRBJ1-2	TGTGCCAGCAACCGACAGACCAGGACACCCTATGGCTACACCTTC	CASNRQTRTPYGYTF
NA	TRBD1	TRBV20-1	TRBJ1-5	TGCAGTGCTAGTCCCCAGACAGGGGGCGATTTGACTCATCAGCCCCAGCATTTT	CSASPQTGGDLTHQPQHF
NA	NA	TRBV5-5	TRBJ1-2	TGTGCCAGCAGCTTCTCGGCAGGGATCTCTCCTGGTGGCTACACCTTC	CASSFSAGISPGGYTF
NA	NA	TRBV10-3	TRBJ2-2	TGTGCCATCCGCCAGATCCTAGAAGTTTCCGGGGAGCTGCTTTTT	CAIRQILEVSGELLF
NA	TRBD1	TRBV12-3/TRBV12-4	TRBJ2-3	TGTGCCAGCAGTTCCTTCGGGACAGGGGGTACAGATACGCAGTATTTT	CASSSFGTGGTDTQYF
few	NA	TRBV15	TRBJ1-5	TGTGCCACCAGCAGAGATACAGTAAGCAATCAGCCCCAGCATTTT	CATSRDTVSNQPQHF
NA	NA	TRBV14	TRBJ2-7	TGTGCCAGCAGCCAAGATCCAACAACGCCATGGGAGCAGTACTTC	CASSQDPTTPWEQYF
few	NA	TRBV20-1	TRBJ1-1	TGCAGTGCTAGAGAGCCTCGGGGGGCACTTGAAGCTTTCTTT	CSAREPRGALEAFF